What follows describes a single T cell receptor beta chain. Its target is unknown. Sample time point: week 47, end of study. Each dose delivered 300 ug of mutant IDH1 20-mer peptide subcutaneously with imiquimod. The data derive from a study of a mutant IDH1 vaccine in newly diagnosed glioma. The wider study: Receipt of radiotherapy, temozolomide, or both preceded the study, and most received both. Study-level results: Evidence of vaccine-induced immune responses was documented in 85% to 95% of patients.

Generated by immunoSEQ multiplex PCR, the TCRdb table keeps only in-frame clones and is missing some. This table has about 13,000 clones, around 78% appearing once. CDR3 length: 15 residues. Germline loops: CDR1 LNHDA, CDR2 SQIVND (reference sequence). Trimming left V 6 bases short and J 2 bases short, with 16 bases between. This chain links TRBV19 with TRBJ2-5; D unclear. This clonotype was sampled from a woman in her thirties or forties with glioma. The specimen was PBMCs, collected from a glioma patient whose treatment included an IDH1 peptide vaccine. CDR3: CASSLDLGRQETQYF. In nucleotides, the CDR3 is TGTGCCAGTAGCCTTGACCTCGGCCGACAAGAGACCCAGTACTTC.